Shown below are 3 T cell receptor beta chains from a single sample sequenced in a study of beta chain features in type 1 diabetes. All of the isolated RNA was reverse transcribed, so expressed TCRB transcripts were sequenced. Sequencing was performed with immunoSEQ multiplex PCR; in TCRdb, only in-frame clones are kept and a portion is missing. The sample includes roughly 290,000 clones, 8% of them seen just once. The sequenced sample was central memory CD4+ T cells from blood. The receptors shown here come from a woman younger than 35 in good health.

This chain connects TRBV6-6 to TRBJ2-2, with TRBD1 matching 8 bases. The CDR3 is 16 residues long. Germline V gene sequence: CDR1 MNHNY, CDR2 SVGAGI (reference sequence). V gave up 6 bases and J gave up 4 bases; unmatched junction bases: 10. CDR3 protein: CASSRGTGRGTGELFF. The CDR3 nucleotides are TGTGCCAGCAGCCGAGGGACAGGACGAGGCACCGGGGAGCTGTTTTTT.

V is TRBV20-1 and J is TRBJ1-1, with a weak D call TRBD1 (5 bases). The CDR3 is 11 residues long. The V gene lost 2 bases and the J gene lost 7 bases, with 8 bases spanning the gap. Germline V gene sequence: CDR1 DFQATT, CDR2 SNEGSKA (reference sequence). CDR3 amino acids: CSARWQGEAFF. The CDR3 nucleotides are TGCAGTGCTAGATGGCAGGGTGAAGCTTTCTTT.

This clone was seen a few times. The chain combines TRBV5-1 with TRBJ2-1; perhaps D is TRBD1 or TRBD2 (5 bases each). From germline, CDR1 is SGHRS and CDR2 YFSETQ. Trimming took off 3 bases at V and 8 bases at J, with 21 bases between the two ends. The CDR3 contains 16 residues. The CDR3 DNA sequence: TGCGCCAGCAGCTCGTTCCGGGACCCCCCTCGAGATGAGCAGTTCTTC. Its translation: CASSSFRDPPRDEQFF.